The sequence of this T cell receptor beta chain was determined in a study of CD8+CD57+ T cells in acquired aplastic anemia. The wider study: The mean DNA yield obtained from sorted CD4+ and CD8+ cells came to around 3 ug.

Genomic DNA provided the template from which TCR beta VDJ and CDR3 profiles were obtained. TCRdb recomputed calls from the reads with MiXCR, one row per CDR3 protein. The sample includes approximately 260,000 distinct CDR3 sequences, 65% to 90% of them seen just once. Those patients picked for sequencing had displayed CD8+CD57+ cell expansion on flow cytometry. All patients had severe acquired aplastic anemia. CDR1 and CDR2 (germline): SGHNT, YYREEE (reference sequence). This CDR3 is built from 18 residues. J lost 1 base, V lost 4 bases, and 17 bases had no gene match. Sequenced: sorted CD4+, CD8+, or CD8+CD57+ T cells (not recorded which) from PBMCs. This chain uses TRBV5-4 with TRBJ2-7; 7 bases line up with TRBD1. The sequence derives from a human donor with aplastic anemia. The CDR3 here is CASSRDPDGTALSYEQYV. CDR3 DNA: TGTGCCAGCAGCCGAGATCCGGACGGGACAGCCCTTTCCTACGAGCAGTACGTC.